Listed here are 9 T cell receptor beta chains from one sample, sequenced in a study of cytomegalovirus exposure and HLA in healthy donors. The PCR had 60 Vbeta and 13 Jbeta primers. Profiling relied on immunoSEQ multiplex PCR, and the TCRdb table lists in-frame clones only, not all of them. The sample holds about 150,000 clones; approximately 80% are singletons and the top ten take more than 3%. The specimen was PBMCs. Source of these receptors: a male donor in good health and CMV-seronegative.

This chain connects TRBV15 to TRBJ2-1, with 8 bases identical to TRBD2. Germline V gene lookup returns CDR1 LNHNV and CDR2 YYDKDF (reference sequence). The CDR3 consists of 15 residues. The junction had 3 bases not matched to a gene; V was cut back by 1 base and J by 4 bases. The chain's CDR3 is CATSRGREVYNEQFF. DNA for the CDR3: TGTGCCACCAGCAGAGGGCGGGAGGTGTACAATGAGCAGTTCTTC.

V and J are TRBV27 and TRBJ2-7; the D gene is possibly TRBD1 (6 bases). Germline CDR1 and CDR2: MNHEY and SMNVEV (reference sequence). CDR3 length equals 15 residues. Trimming pared 6 bases from V and 0 bases from J, leaving 15 bases between. CDR3 region: CASSASTGLSYEQYF. The CDR3 nucleotides are TGTGCCAGCAGCGCCTCGACAGGCCTCTCCTACGAGCAGTACTTC.

The J gene is TRBJ1-5, the V gene TRBV7-2; TRBD1 is a possible D gene (6 bases). The germline V gene has CDR1 SGHTA and CDR2 FQGNSA. The CDR3 loop spans 15 amino acids. V lost 5 bases to trimming and J lost 2 bases, with 13 bases between them. CDR3 sequence: CASSAQGRGNQPQHF. The CDR3 region has the DNA TGTGCCAGCAGCGCACAGGGAAGAGGCAATCAGCCCCAGCATTTT.

This clone was observed once. The V and J genes are TRBV30 and TRBJ1-1; D may be TRBD1 (6 bases). V was cut by 3 bases and J by 1 base, with 9 bases left in between. Germline CDR1 and CDR2: GTSNPN and SVGIG (reference sequence). The length of the CDR3 is 13 residues. The CDR3 sequence: CAWRTGWNTEAFF. The CDR3 DNA is TGTGCCTGGAGAACAGGGTGGAACACTGAAGCTTTCTTT.

The chain couples TRBV18 to TRBJ2-2; the D gene is possibly TRBD1 (6 bases). The germline CDR1 and CDR2 sequences are KGHSH and LQKENI. The CDR3 loop spans 15 amino acids. Trimming left V 3 bases short and J 2 bases short, with 10 bases between. CDR3 nucleotide sequence: TGTGCCAGCTCACCGGGGACACCAAACACCGGGGAGCTGTTTTTT. It is translated as CASSPGTPNTGELFF.

The chain has TRBV27 and TRBJ2-1; 10 bases line up with TRBD2. There are 15 residues in the CDR3. In germline, CDR1 is MNHEY, CDR2 SMNVEV (reference sequence). V lost 5 bases, J lost 4 bases, and 5 bases stayed unmatched. CDR3 DNA sequence: TGTGCCAGCAGTAGTACTAGCGGGACATACAATGAGCAGTTCTTC. It translates to CASSSTSGTYNEQFF.

The CDR3 region has the DNA TGTGCCAGCAGTCTGGACAGGGGCCCTGGAAACACCATATATTTT. It codes for CASSLDRGPGNTIYF. V usage is TRBV6-5 and J usage is TRBJ1-3, with TRBD1 identical over 9 bases. Germline CDR1 MNHEY, CDR2 SVGAGI. There are 15 residues in the CDR3. V trimming: 5 bases; J trimming: 2 bases; junction bases outside the gene matches: 4.

The genes are TRBV5-1 and TRBJ1-6; D ambiguous. The V and J ends lost 4 bases and 5 bases respectively, with 7 bases between them. This CDR3 region has 13 residues. Germline CDR1 SGHRS, CDR2 YFSETQ. The CDR3 bases are TGCGCCAGCAGCCCGGGTGATAATTCACCCCTCCACTTT. It translates to CASSPGDNSPLHF.

CDR3: CASSPSQGGRTRAYEQYF. The CDR3 DNA reads as TGTGCCAGCTCACCTTCCCAGGGGGGCCGGACTCGTGCCTACGAGCAGTACTTC. The chain uses TRBV18 and TRBJ2-7; TRBD1 is a possible D gene (7 bases). The CDR3 runs to 18 residues. Trimming pared 3 bases from V and 2 bases from J, leaving 23 bases between. Germline values: CDR1 KGHSH, CDR2 LQKENI.